This passage covers 11 T cell receptor beta chains from one sample sequenced in a study of cytomegalovirus exposure and HLA in healthy donors. The PCR made use of 60 Vbeta and 13 Jbeta primers. Assay used: immunoSEQ multiplex PCR; TCRdb lists only in-frame clones, some missing. The sample lists roughly 130,000 clones; more than 8% were seen once. Source material: PBMCs. Receptor source: a middle-aged man in good health and CMV-seronegative.

This clone showed up just a few times. The rearrangement uses TRBV7-2 and TRBJ2-7, with 11 bases matching TRBD2. The CDR3 is 14 amino acids. Germline V gene sequence: CDR1 SGHTA, CDR2 FQGNSA. The junction had 4 bases not matched to a gene; V was cut back by 5 bases and J by 4 bases. This chain's CDR3 is CASSASGGLYEQYF. The CDR3 region has the DNA TGTGCCAGCAGCGCTAGCGGGGGGTTATACGAGCAGTACTTC.

The table lists this clone with a few counts. The chain uses TRBV5-1 and TRBJ2-5; 12 positions match TRBD2. This CDR3 is 16 amino acids long. V lost 2 bases and J lost 2; bases outside the gene matches: 4. The germline V gene has CDR1 SGHRS and CDR2 YFSETQ. The CDR3 region is CASSLRLAGGQETQYF. CDR3 DNA sequence: TGCGCCAGCAGCTTACGGCTAGCGGGGGGGCAAGAGACCCAGTACTTC.

The chain has TRBV6-6 and TRBJ1-2; 7 bases map to TRBD1. Germline V lookup: CDR1 MNHNY, CDR2 SVGAGI (reference sequence). This CDR3 spans 15 amino acids. J was trimmed by 8 bases and V by 0 bases; bases with no gene match: 9. The CDR3 coding sequence is TGTGCCAGCAGTTACTCCCTTGGACAGGCAAGAGGCTACACCTTC. It encodes CASSYSLGQARGYTF.

The J gene is TRBJ2-7, the V gene TRBV5-1; 11 nucleotides agree with TRBD2. Looked up from germline, CDR1 is SGHRS and CDR2 is YFSETQ. The ends lost 3 bases at V and 4 bases at J; junction bases unmatched: 3. The CDR3 sequence is 14 residues long. CDR3 region: CASSSTSGEYEQYF. CDR3 DNA: TGCGCCAGCAGCTCGACTAGCGGGGAATACGAGCAGTACTTC.

For the CDR3, the DNA is TGTGCCAGCAGCTTAACAGGGACAGGGACCTATGGCTACACCTTC. This gives the protein CASSLTGTGTYGYTF. The V gene is TRBV7-3, the J gene TRBJ1-2; 9 nucleotides line up with TRBD1. Losses at the gene ends were 0 bases for V and 4 bases for J; bases not matched to a gene: 3. Germline V lookup: CDR1 SGHTA, CDR2 FQGTGA. This CDR3 has 15 residues.

This clone showed up just a few times. This chain links TRBV27 with TRBJ1-4; no firm D call. With 4 bases removed from V and 3 bases from J, the gap between germline ends came to 12 bases. The germline V gene encodes CDR1 MNHEY and CDR2 SMNVEV (reference sequence). The CDR3 runs 15 residues. Written as DNA, the CDR3 is TGTGCCAGCAGTTCCTCCCTCCTTTCTAATGAAAAACTGTTTTTT. As protein: CASSSSLLSNEKLFF.

The rearrangement uses TRBV6-6 and TRBJ2-7; D gene uncertain. Germline V gene data show CDR1 as MNHNY and CDR2 as SVGAGI (reference sequence). The CDR3 sequence is 13 residues long. V shed 6 bases and J shed 3 bases, with 12 bases lying between them. The CDR3 nucleotides read TGTGCCAGCAGAAACGGGTACCTCTACGAGCAGTACTTC. Translating gives CASRNGYLYEQYF.

This clone has a handful of counts. The chain is built from TRBV19 and TRBJ1-5; D uncertain. CDR3 length: 15 residues. The V end lost 5 bases, the J end lost 4 bases, and 15 bases lay between the germline ends. CDR1 LNHDA and CDR2 SQIVND come from the germline V gene (reference sequence). In DNA form, the CDR3 reads TGTGCCAGTAGTGTCTGGGAGGGTCTTAATCAGCCCCAGCATTTT. Its translation is CASSVWEGLNQPQHF.

The chain has TRBV18 and TRBJ2-7, with 7 nucleotides matching TRBD1. The length of the CDR3 is 13 residues. The ends lost 8 bases at V and 2 bases at J; junction bases unmatched: 6. Germline assignment: CDR1 KGHSH and CDR2 LQKENI. CDR3 sequence reads: CASGRTGAYEQYF. CDR3 in DNA: TGTGCCAGCGGTCGGACAGGAGCCTACGAGCAGTACTTC.

The rearrangement joins TRBV5-6 to TRBJ1-1, with a weak D call TRBD1 (5 bases). Trimming took off 0 bases at V and 1 base at J, with 10 bases between the two ends. The CDR3 loop spans 15 amino acids. CDR1 and CDR2 (germline): SGHDT, YYEEEE. This CDR3 reads CASSLVGGGNTEAFF. CDR3 nucleotides: TGTGCCAGCAGCTTGGTAGGCGGGGGGAACACTGAAGCTTTCTTT.

A few counts support this clone. This chain links TRBV27 with TRBJ2-7, with TRBD1 matching 8 bases. The V gene end was trimmed by 4 bases and the J gene end by 4 bases; junction bases not matched to a gene: 6. The CDR3 is made up of 14 amino acids. The germline gives CDR1 MNHEY, CDR2 SMNVEV (reference sequence). The CDR3 DNA reads TGTGCCAGCAGTTACCAGACAGGGGAATACGAGCAGTACTTC. Its protein product is CASSYQTGEYEQYF.